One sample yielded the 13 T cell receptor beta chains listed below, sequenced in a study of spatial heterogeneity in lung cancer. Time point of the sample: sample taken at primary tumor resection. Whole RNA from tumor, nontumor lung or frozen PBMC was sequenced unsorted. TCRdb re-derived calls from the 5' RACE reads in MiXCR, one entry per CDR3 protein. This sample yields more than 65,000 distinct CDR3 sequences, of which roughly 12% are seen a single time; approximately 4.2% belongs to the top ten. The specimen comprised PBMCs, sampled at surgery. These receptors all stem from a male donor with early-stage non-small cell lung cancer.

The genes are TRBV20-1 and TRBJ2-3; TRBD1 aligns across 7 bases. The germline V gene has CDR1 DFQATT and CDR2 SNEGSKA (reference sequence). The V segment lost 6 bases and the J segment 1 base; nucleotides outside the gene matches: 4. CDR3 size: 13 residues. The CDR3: CSASGQGTDTQYF. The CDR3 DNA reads TGCAGTGCCTCCGGACAGGGCACAGATACGCAGTATTTT.

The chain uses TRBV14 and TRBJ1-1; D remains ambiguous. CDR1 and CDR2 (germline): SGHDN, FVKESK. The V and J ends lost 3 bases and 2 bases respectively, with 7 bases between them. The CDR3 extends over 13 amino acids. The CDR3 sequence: CASSQALNTEAFF. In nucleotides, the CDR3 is TGTGCCAGCAGCCAGGCACTCAACACTGAAGCTTTCTTT.

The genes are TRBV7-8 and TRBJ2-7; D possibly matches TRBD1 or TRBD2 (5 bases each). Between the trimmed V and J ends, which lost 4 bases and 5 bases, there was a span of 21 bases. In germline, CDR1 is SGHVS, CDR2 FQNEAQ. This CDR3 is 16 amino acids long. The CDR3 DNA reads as TGTGCCAGCAGCTCAGTCCGGGACCTCTATCCTCACGAGCAGTACTTC. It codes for CASSSVRDLYPHEQYF.

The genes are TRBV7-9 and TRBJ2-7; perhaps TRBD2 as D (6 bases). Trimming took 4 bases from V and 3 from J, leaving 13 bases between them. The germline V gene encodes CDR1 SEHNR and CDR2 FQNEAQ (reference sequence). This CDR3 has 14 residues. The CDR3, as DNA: TGTGCCAGCAGCTCGGGACTGTCGCTCTACGAGCAGTACTTC. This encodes CASSSGLSLYEQYF.

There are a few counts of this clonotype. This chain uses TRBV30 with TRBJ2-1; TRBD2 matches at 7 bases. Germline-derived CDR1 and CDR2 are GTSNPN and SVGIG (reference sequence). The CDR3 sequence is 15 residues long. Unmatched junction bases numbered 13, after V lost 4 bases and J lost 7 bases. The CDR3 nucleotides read TGTGCCTGGACTCTTGGGGCGGGAGATGCAAATGAGCAGTTCTTC. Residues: CAWTLGAGDANEQFF.

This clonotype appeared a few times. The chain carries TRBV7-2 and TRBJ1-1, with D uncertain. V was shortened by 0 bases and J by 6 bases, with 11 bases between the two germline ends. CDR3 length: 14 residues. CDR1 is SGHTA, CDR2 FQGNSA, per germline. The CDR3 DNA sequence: TGTGCCAGCAGCTTAGCCCTACAGAGGGCTGAAGCTTTCTTT. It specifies CASSLALQRAEAFF.

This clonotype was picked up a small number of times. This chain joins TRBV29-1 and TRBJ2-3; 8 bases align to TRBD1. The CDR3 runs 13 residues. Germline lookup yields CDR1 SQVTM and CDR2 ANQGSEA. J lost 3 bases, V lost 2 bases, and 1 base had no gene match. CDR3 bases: TGCAGCGTTGAAAGGACAGGGACAGATACGCAGTATTTT. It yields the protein CSVERTGTDTQYF.

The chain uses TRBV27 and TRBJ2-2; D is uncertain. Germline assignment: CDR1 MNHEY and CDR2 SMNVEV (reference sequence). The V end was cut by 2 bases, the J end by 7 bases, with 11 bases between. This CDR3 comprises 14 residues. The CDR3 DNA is TGTGCCAGCAGTTTAGGGAAATTGAACGGGGAGCTGTTTTTT. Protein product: CASSLGKLNGELFF.

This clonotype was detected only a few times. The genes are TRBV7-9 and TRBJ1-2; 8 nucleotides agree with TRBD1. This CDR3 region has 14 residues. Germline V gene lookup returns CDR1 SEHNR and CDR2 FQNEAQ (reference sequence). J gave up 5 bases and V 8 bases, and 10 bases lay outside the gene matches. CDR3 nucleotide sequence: TGTGCCAGCGGGTTACAGGGGGTTTCGTATGGCTACACCTTC. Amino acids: CASGLQGVSYGYTF.

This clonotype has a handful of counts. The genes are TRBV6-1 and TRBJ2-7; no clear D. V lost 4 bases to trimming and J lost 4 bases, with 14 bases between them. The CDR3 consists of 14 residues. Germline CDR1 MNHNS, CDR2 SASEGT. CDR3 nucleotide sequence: TGTGCCAGCAGTGTCCGGACCGGCTTATACGAGCAGTACTTC. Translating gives CASSVRTGLYEQYF.

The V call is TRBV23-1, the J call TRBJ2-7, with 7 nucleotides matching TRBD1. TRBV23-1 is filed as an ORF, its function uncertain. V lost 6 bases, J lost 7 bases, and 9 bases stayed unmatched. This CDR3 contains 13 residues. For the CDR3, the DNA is TGCGCCAGCAGGATTATAACAGGGGAAGAGCAGTACTTC. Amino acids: CASRIITGEEQYF.

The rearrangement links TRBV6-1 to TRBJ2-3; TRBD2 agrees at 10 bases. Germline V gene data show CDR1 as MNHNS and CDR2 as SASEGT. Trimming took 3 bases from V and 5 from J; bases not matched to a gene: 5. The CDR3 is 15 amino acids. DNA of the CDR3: TGTGCCAGCAGTGAGGTGTTAGCGGGGGGAGATACGCAGTATTTT. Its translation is CASSEVLAGGDTQYF.

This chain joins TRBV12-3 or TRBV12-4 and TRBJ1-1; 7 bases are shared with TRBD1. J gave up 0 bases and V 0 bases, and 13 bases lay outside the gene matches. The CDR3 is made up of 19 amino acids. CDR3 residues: CASSLAPPGQYLMNTEAFF. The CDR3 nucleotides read TGTGCCAGCAGTTTAGCTCCCCCGGGACAGTACCTCATGAACACTGAAGCTTTCTTT.